The next 8 T cell receptor beta chains were all read from a single sample in a study of blood T cell repertoires in COVID-19. Data came from immunoSEQ multiplex PCR; TCRdb stores just in-frame clones and leaves some out. The repertoire holds approximately 90,000 clones, around nine tenths seen once, with about 4.8% in the top ten. Sequencing input: peripheral blood. The receptors originated from a man between 60 and 75 years old with COVID-19, enrolled during active disease.

This clone was found once. This chain joins TRBV7-3 and TRBJ1-4; 8 bases fit TRBD1. Germline-derived CDR1 and CDR2 are SGHTA and FQGTGA. V dropped 4 bases and J dropped 4; count of bases not matched to a gene: 5. The CDR3 consists of 15 residues. The CDR3 reads CASSSGQGGNEKLFF. CDR3 sequence (DNA): TGTGCCAGCAGCTCCGGACAGGGTGGTAATGAAAAACTGTTTTTT.

The V gene is TRBV19, the J gene TRBJ2-1; no firm D call. CDR3 length equals 12 residues. The germline gives CDR1 LNHDA, CDR2 SQIVND (reference sequence). V was shortened by 4 bases and J by 3 bases, with 4 bases between the two germline ends. The CDR3 is CASSTFYNEQFF. The CDR3, as DNA: TGTGCCAGTAGTACTTTCTACAATGAGCAGTTCTTC.

V usage is TRBV6-4 and J usage is TRBJ1-1, with D possibly TRBD1 on 5 matching bases. V was trimmed by 0 bases and J by 5 bases, leaving 13 bases between them. CDR3 length: 15 residues. Germline values: CDR1 MRHNA, CDR2 SNTAGT. For the CDR3, the DNA is TGTGCCAGCAGTGACTCTGTGGAGGGGTTTACTGAAGCTTTCTTT. Translated: CASSDSVEGFTEAFF.

The chain has TRBV7-2 and TRBJ2-1; D uncertain. The ends were cut back, 3 bases at V and 5 bases at J, with 8 bases in the middle. The germline gives CDR1 SGHTA, CDR2 FQGNSA. The CDR3 covers 13 residues. DNA for the CDR3: TGTGCCAGCAGCTTGGGCAAGGACAATGAGCAGTTCTTC. Amino acids: CASSLGKDNEQFF.

The chain recombines TRBV11-3 with TRBJ2-7; tentative D call: TRBD1 (6 bases). CDR3 size: 15 residues. The ends were cut back, 5 bases at V and 2 bases at J, with 16 bases in the middle. Germline CDR1 and CDR2: SGHNT and YENEEA. The CDR3 spells CASSARADRPYEQYF. The CDR3 DNA is TGTGCCAGCAGCGCGCGTGCGGACAGACCCTACGAGCAGTACTTC.

This chain connects TRBV25-1 to TRBJ2-1; possibly TRBD1 for D (9 bases). V lost 4 bases to trimming and J lost 8 bases, with 27 bases between them. CDR1 and CDR2 from the germline V gene are MGHDK and SYGVNS. The CDR3 runs to 18 residues. CDR3 DNA: TGTGCCAGCAGTGCGCGGACAGGGGAGAGCGGGAGTATCGATGAGCAGTTCTTC. This encodes CASSARTGESGSIDEQFF.

The rearrangement links TRBV4-1 to TRBJ1-1, with D unresolved. Between the trimmed V and J ends, which lost 2 bases and 7 bases, there was a span of 8 bases. Germline CDR1 is MGHRA and CDR2 is YSYEKL. This CDR3 contains 12 residues. The CDR3 DNA is TGCGCCAGCAGCCAATACGGGGTTGAAGCTTTCTTT. Translated, it gives CASSQYGVEAFF.

The CDR3 here is CASKGDSYNSPLHF. The CDR3 coding sequence is TGTGCCAGCAAGGGGGACTCCTATAATTCACCCCTCCACTTT. The chain has TRBV2 and TRBJ1-6, with a weak D call TRBD1 (6 bases). Trimming cost V 7 bases and J 0 bases, with 7 bases left between them. Germline V gene data show CDR1 as SNHLY and CDR2 as FYNNEI. The CDR3 length is 14 residues.